The 20 T cell receptor beta chains below were found in one sample sequenced in a study of human T cells and chemical hapten exposure. Via MiXCR, TCRdb re-called the RACE reads, giving one row per CDR3 protein. The data show 85,000 to 100,000 distinct CDR3 sequences, about 10% seen once. As for time point: patch test 2, 6 weeks after DPC sensitization. The treatment: therapeutic diphenylcyclopropenone sensitization with weekly scalp DPC. This specimen was whole blood, taken in connection with sensitization to the hapten diphenylcyclopropenone (DPC). These receptors were collected from a man aged 35 to 55 with alopecia areata. Some clones in this sample may be carry-over from other donors' samples.

This clonotype was seen a few times. Here the CDR3 DNA reads TGCGCCAGCAGCTTTACGACAGGGTCCTACGAGCAGTACGTC. This codes for CASSFTTGSYEQYV. The chain is built from TRBV5-1 and TRBJ2-7; TRBD1 matches 7 bases. The CDR3 runs to 14 residues. Germline lookup yields CDR1 SGHRS and CDR2 YFSETQ. V gave up 2 bases and J gave up 1 base; unmatched junction bases: 3.

In its sample, this clonotype was seen a few times. CDR3 protein: CASSLGGQTSYEQYF. CDR3 DNA: TGTGCCAGCAGTTTAGGGGGACAGACATCCTACGAGCAGTACTTC. V gene TRBV28 combines with J gene TRBJ2-7, with 7 positions matching TRBD1. V was clipped by 2 bases and J by 1 base; unmatched bases: 5. This CDR3 comprises 15 residues. Germline V gives CDR1 MDHEN, CDR2 SYDVKM.

This clonotype has more than one count but fewer than ten. The genes are TRBV10-3 and TRBJ1-5; 8 bases line up with TRBD1. This CDR3 has 16 residues. The germline CDR1 and CDR2 sequences are ENHRY and SYGVKD. The J segment lost 4 bases and the V segment lost 0 bases, leaving 5 bases of the junction unmatched. CDR3 sequence reads: CAISESRTGPNQPQHF. CDR3 coding DNA: TGTGCCATCAGTGAGTCGCGGACAGGGCCTAATCAGCCCCAGCATTTT.

This clonotype has a handful of counts. The DNA of the CDR3 is TGCGCCAGCAGCTCCCGACTAGGCCCAGATACGCAGTATTTT. Translation: CASSSRLGPDTQYF. The V call is TRBV5-1, the J call TRBJ2-3; weak D call: TRBD2 (6 bases). V shed 3 bases and J shed 4 bases, with 12 bases lying between them. Germline CDR1 is SGHRS and CDR2 is YFSETQ. The CDR3 has 14 amino acids. Drawing the rest from reference TRBV5-1 and TRBJ2-3, the complete variable domain is KAGVTQTPRYLIKTRGQQVTLSCSPISGHRSVSWYQQTPGQGLQFLFEYFSETQRNKGNFPGRFSGRQFSNSRSEMNVSTLELGDSALYLCASSSRLGPDTQYFGPGTRLTVL.

The rearrangement uses TRBV9 and TRBJ1-4; the match to TRBD1 covers 9 bases. The junction had 4 bases not matched to a gene; V was cut back by 3 bases and J by 7 bases. Germline-derived CDR1 and CDR2 are SGDLS and YYNGEE. The CDR3 contains 14 residues. CDR3: CASSGDRVAEKLFF. Here the CDR3 DNA reads TGTGCCAGCAGCGGGGACAGGGTCGCTGAAAAACTGTTTTTT.

The V gene is TRBV27, the J gene TRBJ2-6, with D maybe TRBD2 (5 bases). The CDR3 has 14 amino acids. Trimming removed 8 bases at V and 4 bases at J, with 12 bases between. The V gene's germline CDR1 is MNHEY and CDR2 SMNVEV (reference sequence). The DNA of the CDR3 is TGTGCCAGCCGCCCGGAGCGGGGGGCCAACGTCCTGACTTTC. Translated: CASRPERGANVLTF.

This rearrangement joins TRBV6-6 to TRBJ2-1; possibly TRBD1 for D (6 bases). The CDR3 is 12 amino acids. V gave up 8 bases and J gave up 8 bases, with 13 bases separating them. Looked up from germline, CDR1 is MNHNY and CDR2 is SVGAGI (reference sequence). This CDR3 reads CASRQGFYEQFF. The DNA for the CDR3 is TGTGCCAGCCGTCAGGGGTTTTATGAGCAGTTCTTC.

This clonotype was seen more than once but under ten times. The chain is built from TRBV14 and TRBJ2-7, with 9 bases aligning to TRBD2. J was trimmed by 7 bases and V by 2 bases; bases with no gene match: 6. The CDR3 spans 14 residues. Germline loops: CDR1 SGHDN, CDR2 FVKESK. The CDR3 nucleotides are TGTGCCAGCAGCCAATTAGCGGGAGCAGGTGAGCAGTACGTC. Translating gives CASSQLAGAGEQYV.

J is TRBJ2-1 and V is TRBV25-1; a weak D match, TRBD1 (5 bases). The CDR3 is 13 residues long. Germline CDR1 MGHDK, CDR2 SYGVNS. Trimming took 4 bases from V and 8 from J, leaving 12 bases between them. The CDR3 region is CASSVPGRYEQFF. The DNA of the CDR3 is TGTGCCAGCAGTGTTCCAGGGCGCTATGAGCAGTTCTTC.

This clonotype came up a few times. The rearrangement joins TRBV7-3 to TRBJ2-3; D is perhaps TRBD1 (5 bases). Trimming removed 5 bases from V and 1 base from J, with 13 bases in between. There are 15 residues in the CDR3. CDR1 and CDR2 (germline): SGHTA, FQGTGA. In DNA, the CDR3 is TGTGCCAGCAGCCCCGACAGCCTGGGCACAGATACGCAGTATTTT. Protein sequence: CASSPDSLGTDTQYF.

At least ten counts were recorded for this clonotype. The rearrangement uses TRBV29-1 and TRBJ2-6; 7 positions agree with TRBD1. The CDR3 has 15 amino acids. The J segment lost 0 bases and the V segment lost 4 bases, leaving 3 bases of the junction unmatched. From germline, CDR1 is SQVTM and CDR2 ANQGSEA. The CDR3 region has the DNA TGCAGCGTTGGACAGGGTAGCTCTGGGGCCAACGTCCTGACTTTC. It translates to CSVGQGSSGANVLTF. Looking up the rest from reference TRBV29-1 and TRBJ2-6 gives the full variable domain: SAVISQKPSRDICQRGTSLTIQCQVDSQVTMMFWYRQQPGQSLTLIATANQGSEATYESGFVIDKFPISRPNLTFSTLTVSNMSPEDSSIYLCSVGQGSSGANVLTFGAGSRLTVL.

This clonotype was detected a few times. The chain recombines TRBV27 with TRBJ2-1; 12 positions match TRBD1. The CDR3 is made up of 19 amino acids. Germline CDR1 MNHEY, CDR2 SMNVEV (reference sequence). V lost 4 bases to trimming and J lost 0 bases; unmatched junction nucleotides: 10. The CDR3 coding sequence is TGTGCCAGCAGTTCCCGGGACAGGGGGCGAAAGGGCTCCTACAATGAGCAGTTCTTC. It codes for CASSSRDRGRKGSYNEQFF.

CDR3 region: CSATFRLAGIYEQYF. CDR3 nucleotides: TGCAGTGCTACCTTCAGACTAGCGGGAATCTACGAGCAGTACTTC. This chain uses TRBV20-1 with TRBJ2-7; 11 bases fit TRBD2. V lost 4 bases, J lost 3 bases, and 8 bases stayed unmatched. Per the germline V gene, CDR1 is DFQATT and CDR2 is SNEGSKA (reference sequence). This CDR3 is 15 amino acids long.

The chain links TRBV11-2 to TRBJ2-3; tentative D call: TRBD1 (6 bases). The length of the CDR3 is 16 residues. Germline CDR1 and CDR2: SGHAT and FQNNGV. Trimming took 0 bases from V and 6 from J, leaving 16 bases between them. For the CDR3, the DNA is TGTGCCAGCAGCTTAGAAGTAGCAGGGGCGGCGGATACGCAGTATTTT. It yields the protein CASSLEVAGAADTQYF.

This clonotype was seen more than once but under ten times. CDR3 nucleotide sequence: TGTGCCAGCAGCTTAAGTGGGACAGCGAACGGGGAGCTGTTTTTT. Translating it yields CASSLSGTANGELFF. V is TRBV7-3 and J is TRBJ2-2, with TRBD1 matching over 7 bases. CDR1 and CDR2 from the germline V gene are SGHTA and FQGTGA. V shed 1 base, J shed 7 bases, and the junction held 6 bases outside the gene matches. The CDR3 is made up of 15 amino acids.

This chain connects TRBV6-2 or TRBV6-3 to TRBJ2-1; 7 bases map to TRBD1. Germline V gives CDR1 MNHEY, CDR2 SVGEGT. J lost 1 base, V lost 7 bases, and 7 bases had no gene match. This CDR3 contains 15 residues. Here the CDR3 reads CASNRQGSSYNEQFF. DNA of the CDR3: TGTGCCAGCAACAGACAGGGCTCTTCCTACAATGAGCAGTTCTTC.

The sample holds many counts of this clonotype. The chain uses TRBV5-1 and TRBJ1-1; 9 nucleotides line up with TRBD1. Trimming took 3 bases from V and 5 from J; bases not matched to a gene: 11. CDR3 length equals 16 residues. Per germline, CDR1 SGHRS and CDR2 YFSETQ. CDR3 in DNA: TGCGCCAGCAGCTGGTTATTCGGGACAGGGATTACTGAAGCTTTCTTT. Its protein product is CASSWLFGTGITEAFF.

About this clonotype: A read error may account for a junction end that differs from germline. The chain combines TRBV7-7 with TRBJ2-3; tentative D call: TRBD1 (5 bases). The CDR3 is made up of 15 amino acids. CDR1 and CDR2 (germline): SSHAT, FNYEAQ (reference sequence). Here the CDR3 DNA reads TGTGCTAGCAGCTTAAGTCCAGGGAGCACAGATACGCAGTATTTT. The encoded protein is CASSLSPGSTDTQYF.

Concerning this clonotype: One junction end does not reproduce the germline sequence, and a read error may be involved. V gene TRBV7-7 combines with J gene TRBJ2-6; perhaps TRBD2 as D (5 bases). The CDR3 loop spans 16 amino acids. The germline V gene encodes CDR1 SSHAT and CDR2 FNYEAQ (reference sequence). CDR3 nucleotide sequence: TGTGCTAGCAGCTCAGGACTGGGCTCTGGGGCCAACGTCCTGACTTTC. Protein product: CASSSGLGSGANVLTF.

This sequence joins TRBV27 and TRBJ1-5; D gene unclear. Trimming shortened V by 2 bases and J by 6 bases, and 8 bases separated the two germline ends. The germline gives CDR1 MNHEY, CDR2 SMNVEV (reference sequence). The CDR3 is made up of 13 amino acids. The CDR3 is CASSLKSAQPQHF. CDR3 sequence (DNA): TGTGCCAGCAGTTTAAAATCAGCTCAGCCCCAGCATTTT.